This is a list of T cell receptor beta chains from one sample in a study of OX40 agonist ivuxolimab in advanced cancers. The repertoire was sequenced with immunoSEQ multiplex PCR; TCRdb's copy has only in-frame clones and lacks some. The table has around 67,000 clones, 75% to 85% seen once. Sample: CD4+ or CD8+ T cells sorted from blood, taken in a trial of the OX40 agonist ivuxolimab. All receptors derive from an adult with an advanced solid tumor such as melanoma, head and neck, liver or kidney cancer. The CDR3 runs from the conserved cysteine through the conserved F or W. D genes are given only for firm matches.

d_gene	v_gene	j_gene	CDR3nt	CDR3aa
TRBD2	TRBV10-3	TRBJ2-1	TGTGCCACCGCCCTAGCGGACAATGAGCAGTTCTTC	CATALADNEQFF
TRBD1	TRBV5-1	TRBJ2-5	TGCGCCAGCAGCTTGACTCCGGACAGGGGAGAGACCCAGTACTTC	CASSLTPDRGETQYF
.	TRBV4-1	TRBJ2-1	TGCGCCAGCAGCCAAGAGGACTTCTCCTACAATGAGCAGTTCTTC	CASSQEDFSYNEQFF
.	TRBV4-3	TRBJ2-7	TGCGCCAGCACAAGTACCCATGACAGAAGGGGAGAGCAGTACTTC	CASTSTHDRRGEQYF
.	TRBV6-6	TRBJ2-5	TGTGCCAGCAGTTACCCGCAGGGGACGGGGGAGACCCAGTACTTC	CASSYPQGTGETQYF
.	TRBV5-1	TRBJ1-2	TGCGCCAGCAGCAAGGACGGCAAGACTAACTATGGCTACACCTTC	CASSKDGKTNYGYTF
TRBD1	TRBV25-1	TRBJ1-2	TGTGCCAGCAGTGGGACAGGGAATGGCTACACCTTC	CASSGTGNGYTF
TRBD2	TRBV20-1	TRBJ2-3	TGCAGTGCGATGACTAGCCCCACGCAGTATTTT	CSAMTSPTQYF
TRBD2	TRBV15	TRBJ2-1	TGTGCCACCACCAAGGACACTAGCGTTGCTGAGCAGTTCTTC	CATTKDTSVAEQFF
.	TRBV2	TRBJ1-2	TGTGCCAGCAGGGACCGTGGATCGAGTTTCTATGGCTACACCTTC	CASRDRGSSFYGYTF
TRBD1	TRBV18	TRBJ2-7	TGTGCCAGCTCACGAGATTCGCCCGGGGTAGGGGGCGACGAGCAGTACTTC	CASSRDSPGVGGDEQYF